This T cell receptor (beta chain) was recorded in a study of PD-L1 blockade in urothelial cancer. The time point is: peripheral blood 6 weeks after treatment start. The CDR3 extends over 16 amino acids. Germline V lookup: CDR1 SGHTA, CDR2 FQGNSA. Losses at the gene ends were 0 bases for V and 4 bases for J; bases not matched to a gene: 7. Repertoires were generated with immunoSEQ multiplex PCR, while TCRdb's copy carries only in-frame clones and drops some. The table has around 100,000 clones, around 93% seen once. Sequencing used PBMCs, obtained around atezolizumab (anti-PD-L1) treatment. The sequence derives from a man in his sixties with urothelial cancer. This rearrangement joins TRBV7-2 to TRBJ1-2; the match to TRBD1 covers 8 bases. CDR3 region: CASSLAGQGKGYGYTF. In DNA, the CDR3 is TGTGCCAGCAGCTTAGCCGGACAGGGCAAAGGCTATGGCTACACCTTC.